A single sample is the source of the 24 T cell receptor beta chains below, sequenced in a study of PD-1 blockade in mismatch repair-deficient tumors. Produced via immunoSEQ multiplex PCR; TCRdb's table is partial and in-frame only. The sample includes 15,000 or so clones, 84% of them seen just once. Sample: PBMCs, taken before pembrolizumab treatment. The receptors were gathered from an adult with mismatch repair-deficient cancer.

V and J are TRBV5-8 and TRBJ2-7; 7 nucleotides match TRBD1. This CDR3 contains 13 residues. CDR1 and CDR2 (germline): SGHTS, YDEGEE. The trim removed 4 bases at V and 4 bases at J, leaving 5 bases unmatched. The CDR3 loop reads CASSHGQDYEQYF. For the CDR3, the DNA is TGTGCCAGCAGCCATGGACAGGATTACGAGCAGTACTTC. Supplemented by reference TRBV5-8 and TRBJ2-7, the full variable domain reads EAGVTQSPTHLIKTRGQQATLRCSPISGHTSVYWYQQALGLGLQFLLWYDEGEERNRGNFPPRFSGRQFPNYSSELNVNALELEDSALYLCASSHGQDYEQYFGPGTRLTVT.

J is TRBJ2-7 and V is TRBV6-5; tentative D call: TRBD1 (5 bases). The CDR3 length is 15 residues. The germline V and J ends were trimmed by 6 bases and 3 bases, with 18 bases remaining between them. Germline assignment: CDR1 MNHEY and CDR2 SVGAGI. The CDR3 DNA reads TGTGCCAGCAGCCGCCGGCAGGGATCGGTCTACGAGCAGTACTTC. Its translation is CASSRRQGSVYEQYF.

The chain recombines TRBV7-9 with TRBJ1-1, with 7 bases matching TRBD1. Germline V gives CDR1 SEHNR, CDR2 FQNEAQ (reference sequence). The CDR3 totals 16 residues. V was clipped by 0 bases and J by 8 bases; unmatched bases: 12. CDR3 bases: TGTGCCAGCAGCTTAGCGCAGGCAGGGGGGGTCGGAGAAGCTTTCTTT. Its translation: CASSLAQAGGVGEAFF.

The chain employs TRBV27 and TRBJ2-7; D is unresolved. Germline CDR1 and CDR2: MNHEY and SMNVEV (reference sequence). Trimming removed 5 bases at V and 1 base at J, with 9 bases between. This CDR3 has 13 amino acids. CDR3 amino acids: CASSRPRSYEQYF. CDR3 nucleotide sequence: TGTGCCAGCAGTCGACCGAGATCCTACGAGCAGTACTTC.

The chain employs TRBV5-6 and TRBJ2-7; TRBD2 matches at 11 bases. Germline V gene lookup returns CDR1 SGHDT and CDR2 YYEEEE. J lost 4 bases, V lost 2 bases, and 2 bases had no gene match. There are 14 residues in the CDR3. The CDR3 bases are TGTGCCAGCAGCTTAGGGACTAGCGGTTACGAGCAGTACTTC. As protein: CASSLGTSGYEQYF.

The chain couples TRBV5-1 to TRBJ2-6; D is perhaps TRBD1 or TRBD2 (5 bases each). The V gene lost 0 bases and the J gene lost 3 bases, with 10 bases spanning the gap. CDR3 length equals 16 residues. The germline V gene encodes CDR1 SGHRS and CDR2 YFSETQ. CDR3 loop: CASSLAQGRGANVLTF. For the CDR3, the DNA is TGCGCCAGCAGCTTGGCTCAGGGACGTGGGGCCAACGTCCTGACTTTC.

The gene calls are TRBV29-1 and TRBJ2-7; possibly TRBD2 for D (6 bases). Between the trimmed V and J ends, which lost 4 bases and 3 bases, there was a span of 13 bases. The CDR3 loop spans 13 amino acids. Germline assignment: CDR1 SQVTM and CDR2 ANQGSEA. The CDR3 DNA follows: TGCAGCGTTGTGGGAGGATTATTCTACGAGCAGTACTTC. It is translated as CSVVGGLFYEQYF.

CDR3 sequence: CASSSTSREQYF. The CDR3 nucleotides are TGTGCCAGCAGTTCGACTAGTCGCGAGCAGTACTTC. V usage is TRBV6-5 and J usage is TRBJ2-7; possibly TRBD2 for D (6 bases). Germline assignment: CDR1 MNHEY and CDR2 SVGAGI. V was pared by 4 bases and J by 6 bases, with 10 bases between. This CDR3 spans 12 amino acids.

With respect to this clone: Other DNA sequences in the same sample also yield this CDR3. This rearrangement joins TRBV6-1 to TRBJ2-6; D might be TRBD2 (5 bases). The germline gives CDR1 MNHNS, CDR2 SASEGT. Trimming shortened V by 1 base and J by 1 base, and 5 bases separated the two germline ends. CDR3 length: 15 amino acids. The CDR3 loop is CASSEGGSGANVLTF. CDR3 in DNA: TGTGCCAGCAGTGAAGGCGGGTCTGGGGCCAACGTCCTGACTTTC.

This clone was seen only once. V and J are TRBV6-5 and TRBJ1-1; D unresolved. Trimming cost V 2 bases and J 10 bases, with 14 bases left between them. CDR1 is MNHEY, CDR2 SVGAGI, per germline. The CDR3 length is 13 residues. DNA for the CDR3: TGTGCCAGCAGTTACAGGTCCGGGCTGGGAGCTTTCTTT. This encodes CASSYRSGLGAFF.

The V gene is TRBV28, the J gene TRBJ1-3; D may be TRBD1 (6 bases). The CDR3 length is 14 residues. The germline V gene has CDR1 MDHEN and CDR2 SYDVKM. Deletions cut 6 bases from V and 6 bases from J, with 15 bases between. As DNA, the CDR3 is TGTGCCAGCAGCCGTGGGGGCGTTGAAAACACCATATATTTT. This gives the protein CASSRGGVENTIYF.

This clone was seen a handful of times. J is TRBJ2-7 and V is TRBV10-3, with 8 bases matching TRBD2. The CDR3 loop spans 14 amino acids. The V gene's germline CDR1 is ENHRY and CDR2 SYGVKD. V shed 2 bases, J shed 5 bases, and the junction held 5 bases outside the gene matches. The DNA of the CDR3 is TGTGCCATCAGTGAGCGGGGGGGGGGCGACGAGCAGTACTTC. Its translation: CAISERGGGDEQYF.

The chain recombines TRBV14 with TRBJ2-3; 7 bases are a match to TRBD2. V shed 0 bases and J 3 bases; nucleotides not matched to a gene: 6. This CDR3 comprises 16 residues. Germline CDR1 is SGHDN and CDR2 is FVKESK. CDR3 in amino acids: CASSQEAGLLTDTQYF. For the CDR3, the DNA is TGTGCCAGCAGCCAAGAGGCGGGACTACTTACAGATACGCAGTATTTT. The complete variable domain, with remaining parts taken from reference TRBV14 and TRBJ2-3, reads EAGVTQFPSHSVIEKGQTVTLRCDPISGHDNLYWYRRVMGKEIKFLLHFVKESKQDESGMPNNRFLAERTGGTYSTLKVQPAELEDSGVYFCASSQEAGLLTDTQYFGPGTRLTVL.

This chain connects TRBV7-9 to TRBJ2-5; TRBD1 aligns across 7 bases. The CDR3 runs 12 residues. Germline V lookup: CDR1 SEHNR, CDR2 FQNEAQ (reference sequence). V lost 6 bases, J lost 3 bases, and 1 base stayed unmatched. CDR3 nucleotide sequence: TGTGCCAGCAGGGGGACAGAAGAGACCCAGTACTTC. As protein: CASRGTEETQYF.

This clone was observed a single time. The chain combines TRBV5-1 with TRBJ2-2; 7 bases agree with TRBD1. The V segment lost 9 bases and the J segment 3 bases; nucleotides outside the gene matches: 8. The CDR3 spans 14 residues. The germline gives CDR1 SGHRS, CDR2 YFSETQ. In nucleotides, the CDR3 is TGCGCCACCAAAACAGGGGTAGACACCGGGGAGCTGTTTTTT. Amino acid sequence: CATKTGVDTGELFF. The full variable domain, rest sourced from reference TRBV5-1 and TRBJ2-2, is KAGVTQTPRYLIKTRGQQVTLSCSPISGHRSVSWYQQTPGQGLQFLFEYFSETQRNKGNFPGRFSGRQFSNSRSEMNVSTLELGDSALYLCATKTGVDTGELFFGEGSRLTVL.

The chain links TRBV10-3 to TRBJ2-3, with 10 bases identical to TRBD2. There are 14 residues in the CDR3. Germline values: CDR1 ENHRY, CDR2 SYGVKD. V lost 5 bases, J lost 4 bases, and 3 bases stayed unmatched. In DNA, the CDR3 is TGTGCCATCAGTTCCGGGACTAGCGCAGATACGCAGTATTTT. Translating it yields CAISSGTSADTQYF.

The chain carries TRBV13 and TRBJ1-1; D gene ambiguous. Germline CDR1 reads PRHDT; CDR2 reads FYEKMQ (reference sequence). This CDR3 spans 14 amino acids. The germline V and J ends were trimmed by 5 bases and 2 bases, with 12 bases remaining between them. CDR3 coding DNA: TGTGCCAGCAGCACCCGCGGCCGCAACACTGAAGCTTTCTTT. It is translated as CASSTRGRNTEAFF.

V usage is TRBV6-5 and J usage is TRBJ2-5; D may be TRBD1 or TRBD2 (6 bases each). Germline V gene lookup returns CDR1 MNHEY and CDR2 SVGAGI. This CDR3 region has 14 residues. The V end lost 2 bases, the J end lost 5 bases, and 12 bases lay between the germline ends. This chain's CDR3 is CASSYEGGYETQYF. CDR3 DNA: TGTGCCAGCAGTTACGAAGGGGGGTACGAGACCCAGTACTTC.

The chain couples TRBV28 to TRBJ2-3, with 14 bases matching TRBD2. Germline V gene sequence: CDR1 MDHEN, CDR2 SYDVKM. The length of the CDR3 is 16 residues. V gave up 5 bases and J gave up 5 bases; unmatched junction bases: 6. The CDR3 loop is CASSQGLAGVKDTQYF. CDR3 coding DNA: TGTGCCAGCAGTCAGGGACTAGCGGGAGTGAAAGATACGCAGTATTTT.

The chain employs TRBV5-1 and TRBJ2-7, with a tentative D call TRBD1 (6 bases). The CDR3 length is 13 residues. V lost 2 bases to trimming and J lost 1 base, with 7 bases between them. Germline lookup yields CDR1 SGHRS and CDR2 YFSETQ. CDR3 loop: CASSFTGSYEQYF. CDR3 coding DNA: TGCGCCAGCAGCTTCACAGGGTCCTACGAGCAGTACTTC.

The gene calls are TRBV4-3 and TRBJ2-3, with D maybe TRBD1 (6 bases). Germline V CDR1 and CDR2: LGHNA, YSLEER. The germline V and J ends were trimmed by 2 bases and 6 bases, with 21 bases remaining between them. This CDR3 spans 17 amino acids. The DNA for the CDR3 is TGCGCCAGCAGCCAATCCATTGCCGGGACAAGTGCGGATACGCAGTATTTT. Amino acids: CASSQSIAGTSADTQYF.

The chain joins TRBV6-5 to TRBJ2-1; 8 bases line up with TRBD2. Germline-derived CDR1 and CDR2 are MNHEY and SVGAGI. The CDR3 is made up of 12 amino acids. V was pared by 6 bases and J by 6 bases, with 1 base of the junction left unmatched. CDR3: CASRGLANEQFF. CDR3 nucleotide sequence: TGTGCCAGCAGAGGACTAGCCAATGAGCAGTTCTTC.

This rearrangement joins TRBV4-1 to TRBJ1-2, with D unresolved. Trimming shortened V by 0 bases and J by 7 bases, and 21 bases separated the two germline ends. Germline CDR1 and CDR2: MGHRA and YSYEKL. This CDR3 has 17 amino acids. Written as DNA, the CDR3 is TGCGCCAGCAGCCAAGAAACCGTACTTCCAGGAGTGGGTGGCTACACCTTC. It is translated as CASSQETVLPGVGGYTF.

The chain has TRBV4-3 and TRBJ1-1; D gene uncertain. Germline V gene sequence: CDR1 LGHNA, CDR2 YSLEER. Trimming shortened V by 4 bases and J by 3 bases, and 12 bases separated the two germline ends. This CDR3 comprises 14 residues. CDR3 sequence reads: CASSPRLTDTEAFF. The CDR3 coding sequence is TGCGCCAGCAGCCCTCGCCTCACGGACACTGAAGCTTTCTTT.